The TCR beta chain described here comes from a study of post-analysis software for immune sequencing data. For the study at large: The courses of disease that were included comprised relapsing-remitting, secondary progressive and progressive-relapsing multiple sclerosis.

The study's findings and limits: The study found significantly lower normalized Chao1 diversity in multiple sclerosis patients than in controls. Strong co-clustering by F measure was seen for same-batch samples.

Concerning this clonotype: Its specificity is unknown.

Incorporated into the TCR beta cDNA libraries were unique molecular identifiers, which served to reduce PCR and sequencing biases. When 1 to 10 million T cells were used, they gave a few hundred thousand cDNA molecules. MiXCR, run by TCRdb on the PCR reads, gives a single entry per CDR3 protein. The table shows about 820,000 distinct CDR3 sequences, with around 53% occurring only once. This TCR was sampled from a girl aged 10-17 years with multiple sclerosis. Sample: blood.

In DNA, the CDR3 is TGTGCCAGCAGTTCCATGACTAGCGGGAGTGCACCGCCCAATGAGCAGTTCTTC. Protein sequence: CASSSMTSGSAPPNEQFF. The rearrangement uses TRBV6-5 and TRBJ2-1; 12 nucleotides agree with TRBD2. V shed 4 bases and J 6 bases; nucleotides not matched to a gene: 13. This CDR3 region has 18 residues. The germline CDR1 and CDR2 sequences are MNHEY and SVGAGI.